This T cell receptor (beta chain) is from a study of blood T cell repertoires in COVID-19. Study-wide background: In each case, the material was cDNA or gDNA derived from T cells, B-cell-depleted T cells, or PBMCs.

Authors' analysis steps: Counts of nucleated cells, estimated from reference gene primer amplification, were obtained. Some clones are missing from TCRdb's copy, which holds only in-frame ones; the method was immunoSEQ multiplex PCR. V and J calls plus clone size are reproduced from that table; the DNA served to infer D and trimming. The sample shows 90,000 or so clones, 80% to 95% of them seen only once. Seattle's enrolled individuals joined amid active infection and were then monitored longitudinally. Germline values: CDR1 LNHDA, CDR2 SQIVND (reference sequence). Trimming removed 0 bases from V and 4 bases from J; junction bases left unmatched: 7. This CDR3 is 16 amino acids long.

This chain links TRBV19 with TRBJ2-5; 8 bases fit TRBD1. The receptor comes from a man aged 18 to 30 with COVID-19, enrolled during active disease. The sequenced material came from peripheral blood. The CDR3 DNA reads as TGTGCCAGTAGTATAGACCAGGGGGCCTCTCGAGAGACCCAGTACTTC. Translating it yields CASSIDQGASRETQYF. The variable domain in full, completed from reference TRBV19 and TRBJ2-5, reads DGGITQSPKYLFRKEGQNVTLSCEQNLNHDAMYWYRQDPGQGLRLIYYSQIVNDFQKGDIAEGYSVSREKKESFPLTVTSAQKNPTAFYLCASSIDQGASRETQYFGPGTRLLVL.